The 30 T cell receptor beta chains in this list originate from one sample, sequenced in a study of T cell responses to AZD1222 COVID-19 vaccine. Sequencing used immunoSEQ multiplex PCR; TCRdb keeps in-frame clones, though not all of them. The data hold about 150,000 clones, with approximately 90% observed a single time. Sequencing was performed on peripheral blood, taken on day 0 of AZD1222 vaccination. The receptor source for this set is an adult in good health.

The rearrangement uses TRBV6-5 and TRBJ1-5; unclear D gene. CDR1 is MNHEY, CDR2 SVGAGI, per germline. Trimming took off 2 bases at V and 7 bases at J, with 12 bases between the two ends. The CDR3 runs 14 residues. CDR3 DNA sequence: TGTGCCAGCAGTTACGGTTCGGGCTACCAGCCCCAGCATTTT. Translated: CASSYGSGYQPQHF.

The genes are TRBV24-1 and TRBJ1-1, with a weak D call TRBD1 (6 bases). Germline CDR1 reads KGHDR; CDR2 reads SFDVKD. The V end lost 3 bases, the J end lost 3 bases, and 19 bases lay between the germline ends. This CDR3 is 17 amino acids long. This CDR3 is CATSDTQGGFRDTEAFF. The CDR3 nucleotides read TGTGCCACCAGTGATACACAGGGAGGTTTCAGGGACACTGAAGCTTTCTTT.

The chain combines TRBV29-1 with TRBJ2-2, with a weak D call TRBD2 (7 bases). The CDR3 totals 14 residues. V lost 3 bases, J lost 5 bases, and 13 bases lay in between. From germline, CDR1 is SQVTM and CDR2 ANQGSEA. The CDR3 bases are TGCAGCGTTGACGCGGGGGCCAGGACCGGGGAGCTGTTTTTT. Its protein product is CSVDAGARTGELFF.

The V and J genes are TRBV15 and TRBJ2-1; no reliable D call. Germline V gene sequence: CDR1 LNHNV, CDR2 YYDKDF (reference sequence). There are 15 residues in the CDR3. V lost 0 bases, J lost 3 bases, and 9 bases lay in between. CDR3 DNA sequence: TGTGCCACCAGCAGAGATCGGGCAGGCTACAATGAGCAGTTCTTC. It encodes CATSRDRAGYNEQFF.

This clone was found once. The chain employs TRBV3-1 (or the pseudogene TRBV3-2) and TRBJ2-7; TRBD1 matches at 8 bases. Germline trimming cut 4 bases from V and 3 bases from J; bases unmatched to any gene: 26. Germline lookup yields CDR1 LGHDT and CDR2 YNNKEL (reference sequence). The CDR3 length is 21 residues. The DNA for the CDR3 is TGTGCCAGCAGCCCCCACGGCAGGGGCAACAGGGGGTTGGTTTCCTTCTACGAGCAGTACTTC. This gives the protein CASSPHGRGNRGLVSFYEQYF.

The chain has TRBV4-3 and TRBJ2-3, with 11 bases that match TRBD2. The J segment lost 7 bases and the V segment lost 0 bases, leaving 3 bases of the junction unmatched. CDR1 and CDR2 (germline): LGHNA, YSLEER. This CDR3 has 15 residues. CDR3 sequence: CASSQDLAGGYTQYF. CDR3 nucleotides: TGCGCCAGCAGCCAAGATCTAGCGGGGGGATATACGCAGTATTTT.

This clone was recorded only once. For the CDR3, the DNA is TGTGCCAGCTCACCGGAGGGGCTGAACACTGAAGCTTTCTTT. This codes for CASSPEGLNTEAFF. The rearrangement uses TRBV18 and TRBJ1-1, with D possibly matching TRBD1 (5 bases). The V end was cut by 3 bases, the J end by 0 bases, with 8 bases between. CDR1 and CDR2 (germline): KGHSH, LQKENI. The CDR3 extends over 14 amino acids.

The rearrangement uses TRBV3-1 (or the pseudogene TRBV3-2) and TRBJ1-2; 10 bases line up with TRBD1. The V segment lost 4 bases and the J segment 8 bases; nucleotides outside the gene matches: 4. The CDR3 runs to 13 residues. The germline gives CDR1 LGHDT, CDR2 YNNKEL (reference sequence). DNA of the CDR3: TGTGCCAGCAGCCGACAGGGGGCTAGGGGCTACACCTTC. Protein product: CASSRQGARGYTF.

Written as DNA, the CDR3 is TGTGCCAGCAGCGGGACAGTCTCTAGGAATGAAAAACTGTTTTTT. Translated, it gives CASSGTVSRNEKLFF. The V and J genes are TRBV9 and TRBJ1-4, with a tentative D call TRBD1 (6 bases). Trimming left V 3 bases short and J 5 bases short, with 14 bases between. The germline V gene has CDR1 SGDLS and CDR2 YYNGEE. The CDR3 contains 15 residues.

This clone was seen just once. The V gene is TRBV4-1, the J gene TRBJ1-2, with TRBD1 identical over 7 bases. The CDR3 runs to 14 residues. The germline CDR1 and CDR2 sequences are MGHRA and YSYEKL. V shed 0 bases, J shed 4 bases, and the junction held 2 bases outside the gene matches. In DNA form, the CDR3 reads TGCGCCAGCAGCCAAGAAAGACAGGGCTATGGCTACACCTTC. Translation gives CASSQERQGYGYTF.

This chain links TRBV14 with TRBJ2-7, with a tentative D call TRBD2 (6 bases). CDR1 is SGHDN, CDR2 FVKESK, per germline. Trimming pared 0 bases from V and 6 bases from J, leaving 21 bases between. This CDR3 has 17 residues. CDR3 DNA sequence: TGTGCCAGCAGCCAAGACCAGTCGGGGCGGGGCACCTCCGAGCAGTACTTC. Translation gives CASSQDQSGRGTSEQYF. Full variable domain (rest looked up from reference TRBV14 and TRBJ2-7): EAGVTQFPSHSVIEKGQTVTLRCDPISGHDNLYWYRRVMGKEIKFLLHFVKESKQDESGMPNNRFLAERTGGTYSTLKVQPAELEDSGVYFCASSQDQSGRGTSEQYFGPGTRLTVT.

This chain joins TRBV28 and TRBJ1-1, with D unresolved. The CDR3 totals 13 residues. V shed 7 bases and J shed 1 base, with 10 bases lying between them. Germline V gene data show CDR1 as MDHEN and CDR2 as SYDVKM. CDR3 coding DNA: TGTGCCAGCACCCTACCGCGGAACACTGAAGCTTTCTTT. Encoded protein: CASTLPRNTEAFF.

The chain uses TRBV11-3 and TRBJ1-1, with D uncertain. The V end lost 4 bases, the J end lost 1 base, and 10 bases lay between the germline ends. The germline V gene encodes CDR1 SGHNT and CDR2 YENEEA. The CDR3 has 14 residues. This chain's CDR3 is CASSSRDGNTEAFF. The CDR3 DNA reads TGTGCCAGCAGCTCAAGGGATGGGAACACTGAAGCTTTCTTT.

The rearrangement links TRBV7-8 to TRBJ1-1; 7 bases match TRBD1. The CDR3 sequence is 16 residues long. Germline V CDR1 and CDR2: SGHVS, FQNEAQ. The trim removed 5 bases at V and 4 bases at J, leaving 13 bases unmatched. The DNA for the CDR3 is TGTGCCAGCAGCACTAGACAGGGTGGTTCGACCACTGAAGCTTTCTTT. Translated: CASSTRQGGSTTEAFF.

The CDR3 loop reads CASSADRHTEAFF. CDR3 coding DNA: TGTGCCAGCAGCGCGGACAGGCACACTGAAGCTTTCTTT. The J gene is TRBJ1-1, the V gene TRBV6-5; 7 bases agree with TRBD1. Germline loops: CDR1 MNHEY, CDR2 SVGAGI. Germline trimming cut 6 bases from V and 3 bases from J; bases unmatched to any gene: 4. CDR3 size: 13 residues.

This sequence joins TRBV20-1 and TRBJ1-2, with D tentatively TRBD1 (6 bases). The CDR3 extends over 11 amino acids. V lost 5 bases, J lost 4 bases, and 8 bases lay in between. Germline CDR1 reads DFQATT; CDR2 reads SNEGSKA (reference sequence). The CDR3 DNA follows: TGCAGTGCTGGGGACACCTATGGCTACACCTTC. It encodes CSAGDTYGYTF.

V is TRBV19 and J is TRBJ1-4; 9 bases line up with TRBD1. CDR1 is LNHDA and CDR2 is SQIVND in the germline V gene (reference sequence). After removal of 9 bases from V and 2 bases from J, the junction contained 7 bases not matched to a gene. This CDR3 contains 15 residues. The DNA of the CDR3 is TGTGCCAGCTCACAGGGGGCGAGGACTAATGAAAAACTGTTTTTT. This translates into CASSQGARTNEKLFF. Using reference TRBV19 and TRBJ1-4 for the parts outside the CDR3, the full variable domain is DGGITQSPKYLFRKEGQNVTLSCEQNLNHDAMYWYRQDPGQGLRLIYYSQIVNDFQKGDIAEGYSVSREKKESFPLTVTSAQKNPTAFYLCASSQGARTNEKLFFGSGTQLSVL.

The chain carries TRBV5-8 and TRBJ1-2; D not resolved. Germline V CDR1 and CDR2: SGHTS, YDEGEE. Trimming removed 5 bases at V and 4 bases at J, with 9 bases between. The CDR3 has 12 amino acids. Here the CDR3 DNA reads TGTGCCAGCAGTAGCACCCGCTATGGCTACACCTTC. The encoded protein is CASSSTRYGYTF.

The chain recombines TRBV6-2 or TRBV6-3 with TRBJ2-3; 8 nucleotides line up with TRBD2. The germline CDR1 and CDR2 sequences are MNHEY and SVGEGT. V shed 2 bases and J 4 bases; nucleotides not matched to a gene: 11. The CDR3 contains 17 residues. The CDR3 DNA follows: TGTGCCAGCAGTTACCGTCCGGGGGGGATCTCCCCAGATACGCAGTATTTT. It translates to CASSYRPGGISPDTQYF.

J is TRBJ2-7 and V is TRBV7-9; D gene uncertain. This CDR3 has 15 amino acids. Germline loops: CDR1 SEHNR, CDR2 FQNEAQ (reference sequence). The V end lost 3 bases, the J end lost 0 bases, and 12 bases lay between the germline ends. The CDR3 bases are TGTGCCAGCAGCTTCGGGCCCTCTAGCTCCTACGAGCAGTACTTC. Residues: CASSFGPSSSYEQYF. Combining the CDR3 with reference TRBV7-9 and TRBJ2-7 gives the whole variable domain DTGVSQNPRHKITKRGQNVTFRCDPISEHNRLYWYRQTLGQGPEFLTYFQNEAQLEKSRLLSDRFSAERPKGSFSTLEIQRTEQGDSAMYLCASSFGPSSSYEQYFGPGTRLTVT.

The rearrangement joins TRBV25-1 to TRBJ2-7; 10 positions match TRBD1. Trimming removed 6 bases from V and 3 bases from J; junction bases left unmatched: 2. The CDR3 totals 13 residues. CDR1 MGHDK and CDR2 SYGVNS come from the germline V gene. The CDR3 coding sequence is TGTGCCAGCAGCAGGACAGGGGGCTACGAGCAGTACTTC. Translation gives CASSRTGGYEQYF.

V usage is TRBV14 and J usage is TRBJ1-3; D is uncertain. V was trimmed by 4 bases and J by 2 bases, leaving 15 bases between them. This CDR3 contains 16 residues. Germline CDR1 and CDR2: SGHDN and FVKESK. The CDR3 sequence is CASSLGGNIPGNTIYF. The CDR3 coding sequence is TGTGCCAGCAGCCTCGGCGGTAACATTCCTGGAAACACCATATATTTT.

The chain couples TRBV11-2 to TRBJ2-2; D is unclear. This CDR3 spans 13 amino acids. Trimming took off 7 bases at V and 6 bases at J, with 12 bases between the two ends. CDR1 is SGHAT and CDR2 is FQNNGV in the germline V gene. The CDR3 here is CASTLGRAGELFF. The CDR3 region has the DNA TGTGCCAGCACCCTAGGAAGGGCCGGGGAGCTGTTTTTT.

The V and J genes are TRBV11-2 and TRBJ2-1; D is ambiguous. Germline assignment: CDR1 SGHAT and CDR2 FQNNGV. The CDR3 is 12 amino acids. Trimming took off 5 bases at V and 6 bases at J, with 8 bases between the two ends. The CDR3 region is CASSRYGNEQFF. The DNA for the CDR3 is TGTGCCAGCAGCAGGTACGGCAATGAGCAGTTCTTC.

The genes are TRBV5-4 and TRBJ2-7; D is unclear. This CDR3 comprises 13 residues. V lost 3 bases to trimming and J lost 0 bases, with 7 bases between them. Germline lookup yields CDR1 SGHNT and CDR2 YYREEE (reference sequence). CDR3 loop: CASSWGPSYEQYF. CDR3 coding DNA: TGTGCCAGCAGCTGGGGTCCCTCCTACGAGCAGTACTTC.

This chain uses TRBV4-3 with TRBJ1-2; no definite D call. V gave up 0 bases and J gave up 4 bases, with 12 bases separating them. The CDR3 spans 15 residues. In germline, CDR1 is LGHNA, CDR2 YSLEER. CDR3 loop: CASSQDSQASYGYTF. The CDR3 nucleotides read TGCGCCAGCAGCCAAGACTCGCAGGCCTCCTATGGCTACACCTTC.

This clone was seen a handful of times. V gene TRBV6-5 combines with J gene TRBJ1-1, with a weak D call TRBD1 (5 bases). Germline V gene sequence: CDR1 MNHEY, CDR2 SVGAGI. The CDR3 has 13 amino acids. Trimming stripped 6 bases from V and 1 base from J, with 9 bases between. CDR3 nucleotides: TGTGCCAGCAGGGACACCCAGAACACTGAAGCTTTCTTT. It yields the protein CASRDTQNTEAFF.

This chain connects TRBV12-3 or TRBV12-4 to TRBJ2-7; a weak D match, TRBD2 (6 bases). V gave up 5 bases and J gave up 7 bases, with 12 bases separating them. This CDR3 spans 12 amino acids. In nucleotides, the CDR3 is TGTGCCAGCAGTCAGGGAGGAGGGGAGCAGTACTTC. Protein sequence: CASSQGGGEQYF.

The V gene is TRBV30, the J gene TRBJ1-2; D unclear. Germline loops: CDR1 GTSNPN, CDR2 SVGIG (reference sequence). The CDR3 is made up of 14 amino acids. The V end was cut by 4 bases, the J end by 8 bases, with 20 bases between. CDR3 sequence (DNA): TGTGCCTGGACCTCGGACGGGATCGCTAAGGGCTACACCTTC. It yields the protein CAWTSDGIAKGYTF. The full variable domain, completed using reference TRBV30 and TRBJ1-2, is SQTIHQWPATLVQPVGSPLSLECTVEGTSNPNLYWYRQAAGRGLQLLFYSVGIGQISSEVPQNLSASRPQDRQFILSSKKLLLSDSGFYLCAWTSDGIAKGYTFGSGTRLTVV.

This clone showed up just once. J is TRBJ1-2 and V is TRBV9; weak D call: TRBD1 (6 bases). The germline CDR1 and CDR2 sequences are SGDLS and YYNGEE. The ends were cut back, 4 bases at V and 2 bases at J, with 15 bases in the middle. The CDR3 sequence is 15 residues long. Here the CDR3 reads CASSPEQRGNYGYTF. Here the CDR3 DNA reads TGTGCCAGCAGCCCAGAACAGAGGGGGAACTATGGCTACACCTTC.